This T cell receptor beta chain was recorded in a study of cytomegalovirus exposure and HLA in healthy donors. This CDR3 contains 15 residues. J was trimmed by 1 base and V by 4 bases; bases with no gene match: 3. Germline assignment: CDR1 SGHDT and CDR2 YYEEEE. A multiplex PCR was run with 60 Vbeta primers and 13 Jbeta primers. Libraries were prepared by immunoSEQ multiplex PCR; TCRdb keeps only in-frame clonotypes and omits some of them. In the table there are some 110,000 clones, under 80% of which are singletons. General observations from the study: Later analysis identified about 17,000 TCR beta sequences associated with HLA alleles, using a false discovery rate threshold of 0.05. For TCR beta chains, V- and J-gene trimming was later linked to a missense DCLRE1C variant. Whilst most TCR sequences proved rare, a subset of public TCRs occurred across many donors.

This clone has only a few counts. As yet, its antigen is unknown. The sample taken for sequencing was PBMCs. This chain uses TRBV5-6 with TRBJ2-1; 9 bases are a match to TRBD2. The receptor was derived from a man aged 55 to 70 in good health and CMV-seronegative. The CDR3, as DNA: TGTGCCAGCAGCGTTGCGGGGGGGTCCTACAATGAGCAGTTCTTC. It yields the protein CASSVAGGSYNEQFF.